Listed below are T cell receptor beta chains from one sample, sequenced in a study of blood T cell repertoires in COVID-19. Sequenced by immunoSEQ multiplex PCR; TCRdb stores in-frame clones only, minus some. The data show roughly 670,000 clones, about 90% seen once. The material sequenced was peripheral blood. The receptor set was obtained from a woman between 18 and 30 years old with acute or convalescent COVID-19. Each CDR3 is given with its conserved first and last residue.

v_call: TRBV7-9; j_call: TRBJ2-7; cdr3_aa: CASSLEAGDSYEQYF
v_call: TRBV5-4; j_call: TRBJ1-4; cdr3_aa: CASSPSGDLEKLFF
v_call: TRBV7-2; j_call: TRBJ2-1; cdr3_aa: CASSPRGQHNEQFF
v_call: TRBV25-1; j_call: TRBJ2-3; cdr3_aa: CASLPLGAVADTQYF
v_call: TRBV29-1; j_call: TRBJ2-2; cdr3_aa: CSVGQGPGELFF
v_call: TRBV19; j_call: TRBJ1-5; cdr3_aa: CASSIMGRGNQPQHF
v_call: TRBV28; j_call: TRBJ2-2; cdr3_aa: CASSPDQGQTTGELFF
v_call: TRBV5-1; j_call: TRBJ1-2; cdr3_aa: CASSLAQGAQGYTF
v_call: TRBV2; j_call: TRBJ1-2; cdr3_aa: CASSYRAYGYTF
v_call: TRBV19; j_call: TRBJ1-5; cdr3_aa: CASSIWHRDPSNQPQHF
v_call: TRBV2; j_call: TRBJ2-7; cdr3_aa: CASSVLVGLYEQYF
v_call: TRBV4-3; j_call: TRBJ2-3; cdr3_aa: CASKLNQRGGDTQYF
v_call: TRBV6-5; j_call: TRBJ2-7; cdr3_aa: CASSYLPGQGSHEQYF
v_call: TRBV30; j_call: TRBJ1-2; cdr3_aa: CAWSARRGGYGYTF
v_call: TRBV6-5; j_call: TRBJ2-1; cdr3_aa: CASGKLAGGYNEQFF
v_call: TRBV27; j_call: TRBJ2-7; cdr3_aa: CASSYVAGDYEQYF
v_call: TRBV9; j_call: TRBJ1-2; cdr3_aa: CASSAQGNYGYTF
v_call: TRBV28; j_call: TRBJ1-2; cdr3_aa: CASSLRGNNGYTF
v_call: TRBV3-1/TRBV3-2; j_call: TRBJ1-1; cdr3_aa: CASSQGGGSEAFF
v_call: TRBV19; j_call: TRBJ1-5; cdr3_aa: CASSNGGNGNQPQHF
v_call: TRBV4-3; j_call: TRBJ2-2; cdr3_aa: CASSQGLSGWRPGELFF
v_call: TRBV27; j_call: TRBJ2-5; cdr3_aa: CASSFAGDGETQYF
v_call: TRBV2; j_call: TRBJ1-5; cdr3_aa: CASSSSPGQYQPQHF
v_call: TRBV27; j_call: TRBJ2-3; cdr3_aa: CASSPGRPTDTQYF
v_call: TRBV24-1; j_call: TRBJ2-1; cdr3_aa: CATEGRTSGVGNEQFF
v_call: TRBV27; j_call: TRBJ2-5; cdr3_aa: CASSETWTGRETQYF
v_call: TRBV6-4; j_call: TRBJ2-2; cdr3_aa: CASARSGTGELFF
v_call: TRBV13; j_call: TRBJ2-5; cdr3_aa: CASSLAGESQETQYF
v_call: TRBV7-2; j_call: TRBJ2-5; cdr3_aa: CASSPWTDGETQYF
v_call: TRBV7-2; j_call: TRBJ2-2; cdr3_aa: CASSLRGANTGELFF
v_call: TRBV23-1; j_call: TRBJ1-5; cdr3_aa: CAERTGVCNQPQHF
v_call: TRBV9; j_call: TRBJ1-3; cdr3_aa: CASSFSGGSGNTIYF
v_call: TRBV6-2/TRBV6-3; j_call: TRBJ1-1; cdr3_aa: CASSISGTGGNEAFF
v_call: TRBV19; j_call: TRBJ2-1; cdr3_aa: CASSWGLREAEQFF
v_call: TRBV7-2; j_call: TRBJ2-3; cdr3_aa: CASSLAGLAGGGDTQYF
v_call: TRBV6-5; j_call: TRBJ1-2; cdr3_aa: CASVDSRYGYTF
v_call: TRBV5-1; j_call: TRBJ1-1; cdr3_aa: CASSLRSGAMNTEAFF
v_call: TRBV18; j_call: TRBJ1-1; cdr3_aa: CASSTLDRALTEAFF
v_call: TRBV5-6; j_call: TRBJ2-3; cdr3_aa: CASSSLGRGTDTQYF
v_call: TRBV12-5; j_call: TRBJ1-1; cdr3_aa: CASAHGHSNEAFF
v_call: TRBV3-1/TRBV3-2; j_call: TRBJ1-5; cdr3_aa: CASSQMGAQPQHF
v_call: TRBV4-1; j_call: TRBJ1-5; cdr3_aa: CASSQTPLRTGYSNQPQHF
v_call: TRBV4-2; j_call: TRBJ1-4; cdr3_aa: CASSQDPQGSNEKLFF
v_call: TRBV7-2; j_call: TRBJ2-7; cdr3_aa: CASRLVPQAYEQYF
v_call: TRBV21-1; j_call: TRBJ2-3; cdr3_aa: CASSKEVWADLTDTQYF
v_call: TRBV27; j_call: TRBJ1-5; cdr3_aa: CASRRTGENQPQHF
v_call: TRBV9; j_call: TRBJ1-2; cdr3_aa: CASSHGTGGWDGYTF
v_call: TRBV4-1; j_call: TRBJ2-3; cdr3_aa: CASSPTVPSTDTQYF